The sequence of this TCR beta chain was determined in a study of OX40 agonist ivuxolimab in advanced cancers. Study at large: As their treatment, patients were administered ivuxolimab, an agonistic anti-OX40 (CD134) antibody. It was permissible to have had prior anti-PD-1, anti-PD-L1 or anti-CTLA-4 therapy, and around 40% had some. Notes on the study in general: In general, CD8+ T cells held more expanded clones than CD4+ did, on average. The study observed clonal expansion of CD4+ and CD8+ blood T cells by week 6 at 0.1 to 3.0 mg/kg.

The CDR3 covers 14 residues. Germline loops: CDR1 KGHSH, CDR2 LQKENI. Trimming removed 4 bases at V and 1 base at J, with 10 bases between. Some clones are missing from TCRdb's copy, which holds only in-frame ones; the method was immunoSEQ multiplex PCR. This sample has roughly 70,000 clones, with approximately 85% found just once. As to this clone: Its cognate antigen is unknown.

This TCR was recovered from an adult with an advanced solid tumor such as melanoma, head and neck, liver or kidney cancer. The material sequenced was CD4+ or CD8+ T cells sorted from blood, taken in a trial of the OX40 agonist ivuxolimab. The gene calls are TRBV18 and TRBJ1-1, with D unclear. The CDR3 DNA sequence: TGTGCCAGCTCACGAAGTAGCGGGAACACTGAAGCTTTCTTT. Amino acid sequence: CASSRSSGNTEAFF.